This TCR beta chain was identified during a study of blood T cell repertoires in COVID-19. In the original analysis: Amplification with reference gene primers provided the estimates of nucleated cell counts. TCRdb's table, derived via immunoSEQ multiplex PCR, lists solely in-frame clones and lacks some. That table furnishes V, J and clone size, whereas the DNA furnished D and trimming. The data contain under 80,000 clones, over 65% of them seen just once; the ten biggest clones take up roughly 20%. This sequence was found in an elderly man with active or convalescent COVID-19. The sequenced sample was peripheral blood.

In DNA form, the CDR3 reads TGTGCCAGCAGTCGACGGACTAGCGGGGGGGCCGGGGAGCTGTTTTTT. Protein product: CASSRRTSGGAGELFF. The chain recombines TRBV25-1 with TRBJ2-2; 15 bases match TRBD2. Trimming removed 5 bases from V and 6 bases from J; junction bases left unmatched: 4. CDR3 length: 16 residues. Germline V gene data show CDR1 as MGHDK and CDR2 as SYGVNS.